The rows below give T cell receptor beta chains drawn from one sample of a study of blood T cells in healthy people across ages. TCRdb recomputed calls from the 5' RACE reads with MiXCR, one row per CDR3 protein. Of approximately 1.5 million distinct CDR3 sequences listed, about 45% were seen once; the top ten hold less than 5%. The sample comprised blood. Receptors originate from a woman aged 18-29 years in good health. Each CDR3 is given with its conserved first and last residue. The D gene is left open where the match is weak.

J,D,V,CDR3
TRBJ1-1,NA,TRBV9,CASSGAGVGDTEAFF
TRBJ1-2,TRBD1,TRBV27,CASSFSGQGAYGYTF
TRBJ2-5,TRBD1,TRBV12-3/TRBV12-4,CASTYVGTGNYNEQYF
TRBJ1-3,TRBD1,TRBV6-5,CASRVQGAGNTIYF
TRBJ2-5,NA,TRBV7-9,CASSWTIQETQYF
TRBJ2-7,TRBD1,TRBV7-8,CASSLTDRAVNEQYF
TRBJ1-3,TRBD1,TRBV27,CASSARQGDTGNTIYF
TRBJ1-5,NA,TRBV7-9,CASSPLGGPPNQPQHF
TRBJ2-3,NA,TRBV24-1,CATSDLTGSLGTQYF
TRBJ2-7,NA,TRBV10-3,CAIRKSDTHEQYF
TRBJ2-7,TRBD1,TRBV20-1,CSARSGQGYSYEQYF
TRBJ1-2,NA,TRBV20-1,CSARDQEAFDYGYTF
TRBJ2-5,TRBD2,TRBV12-3/TRBV12-4,CASSFGLAPLQETQYF
TRBJ2-1,NA,TRBV4-3,CASSQDASHNEQFF